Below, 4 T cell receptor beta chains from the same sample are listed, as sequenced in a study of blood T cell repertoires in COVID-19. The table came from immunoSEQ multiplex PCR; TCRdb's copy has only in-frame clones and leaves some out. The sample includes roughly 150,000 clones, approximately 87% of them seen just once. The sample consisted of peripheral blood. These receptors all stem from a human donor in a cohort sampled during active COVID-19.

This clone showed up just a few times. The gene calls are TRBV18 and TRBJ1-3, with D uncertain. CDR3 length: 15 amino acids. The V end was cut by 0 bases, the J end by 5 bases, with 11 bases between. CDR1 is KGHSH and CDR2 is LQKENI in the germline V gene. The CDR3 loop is CASSPPLGRRNTIYF. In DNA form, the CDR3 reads TGTGCCAGCTCACCACCGTTGGGCCGGCGAAACACCATATATTTT.

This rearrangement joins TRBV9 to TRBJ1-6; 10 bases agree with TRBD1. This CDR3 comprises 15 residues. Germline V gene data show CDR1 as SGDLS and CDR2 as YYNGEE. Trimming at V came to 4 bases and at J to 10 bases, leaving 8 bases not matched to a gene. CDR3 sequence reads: CASSLTGTGDSPLHF. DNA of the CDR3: TGTGCCAGCAGCCTAACCGGGACAGGGGACTCACCCCTCCACTTT.

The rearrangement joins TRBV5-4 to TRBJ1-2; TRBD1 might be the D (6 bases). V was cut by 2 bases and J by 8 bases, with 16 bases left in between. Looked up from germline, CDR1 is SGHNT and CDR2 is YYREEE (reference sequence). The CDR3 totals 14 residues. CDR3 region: CASSFLSDRQGYTF. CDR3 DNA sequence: TGTGCCAGCAGCTTCCTATCCGACAGGCAGGGCTACACCTTC.

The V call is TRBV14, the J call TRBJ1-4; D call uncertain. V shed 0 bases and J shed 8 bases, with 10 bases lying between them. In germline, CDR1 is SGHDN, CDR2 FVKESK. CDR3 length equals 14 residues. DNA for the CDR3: TGTGCCAGCAGCCAAGACAGGCTCGGAGAAAAACTGTTTTTT. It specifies CASSQDRLGEKLFF. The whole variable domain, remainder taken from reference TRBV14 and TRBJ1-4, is EAGVTQFPSHSVIEKGQTVTLRCDPISGHDNLYWYRRVMGKEIKFLLHFVKESKQDESGMPNNRFLAERTGGTYSTLKVQPAELEDSGVYFCASSQDRLGEKLFFGSGTQLSVL.